The present T cell receptor (beta chain) was sequenced within a study of T cells in Graves' hyperthyroidism and ophthalmopathy. Remarks on this clonotype: No antigen is known for it.

The V end lost 0 bases, the J end lost 7 bases, and 12 bases lay between the germline ends. Germline-derived CDR1 and CDR2 are MGHRA and YSYEKL. The CDR3 spans 15 residues. Regions amplified from RNA transcripts were the TCR beta CDR3 regions. First-round RT-PCR of the TCR CDR3 relied on the HTBI primer set. TCRdb processed the multiplex PCR reads anew with MiXCR; each CDR3 protein has one entry. Of 550,000 to 600,000 distinct CDR3 sequences in the sample, approximately 15% were seen once. Study results and caveats: Blood shared most expanded thyroid clonotypes above 0.001.

The V and J genes are TRBV4-1 and TRBJ2-2; D is perhaps TRBD1 (6 bases). The receptor's source is a woman younger than 35 with Graves' ophthalmopathy. Sequenced sample: blood. CDR3 nucleotide sequence: TGCGCCAGCAGCCAAGAAAGGCAGGGGTTCGGGGAGCTGTTTTTT. Its translation is CASSQERQGFGELFF.